The clone carrying this T cell receptor (beta chain) was recorded many times. Its antigen is currently unknown. Construction of naive CD8 libraries employed about 18,000 to 1,100,000 sorted cells together with 10%, 30% or 50% RNA. In the sort, naive CD8 T cells were defined as CD8+CD4-CCR7+CD45RA+. A single record per CDR3 protein comes from TCRdb applying MiXCR to the PCR reads. The data show about half a million distinct CDR3 sequences, 20% to 25% seen once. This record comes from a study of molecular identifiers for immune sequencing clone quantification. The study's findings and limits: The study found clones above 20 RNA copies held over 99% of effector molecules and under 1% in naive cells.

The germline CDR1 and CDR2 sequences are SEHNR and FQNEAQ (reference sequence). The CDR3 covers 13 residues. V gave up 5 bases and J gave up 6 bases; unmatched junction bases: 5. The source of this sequence is a human donor in good health. Some libraries in this study had Jurkat cell RNA spiked in. The sample taken for sequencing was naive CD8+ T cells from blood, with Jurkat cell RNA spiked in. Specified subset: FACS-sorted CD8+CD4-CCR7+CD45RA+ naive T cells. The chain couples TRBV7-9 to TRBJ2-7; TRBD1 matches at 9 bases. CDR3 loop: CASSRQGVSEQYF. As DNA, the CDR3 is TGTGCCAGCAGCCGACAGGGGGTTAGCGAGCAGTACTTC.